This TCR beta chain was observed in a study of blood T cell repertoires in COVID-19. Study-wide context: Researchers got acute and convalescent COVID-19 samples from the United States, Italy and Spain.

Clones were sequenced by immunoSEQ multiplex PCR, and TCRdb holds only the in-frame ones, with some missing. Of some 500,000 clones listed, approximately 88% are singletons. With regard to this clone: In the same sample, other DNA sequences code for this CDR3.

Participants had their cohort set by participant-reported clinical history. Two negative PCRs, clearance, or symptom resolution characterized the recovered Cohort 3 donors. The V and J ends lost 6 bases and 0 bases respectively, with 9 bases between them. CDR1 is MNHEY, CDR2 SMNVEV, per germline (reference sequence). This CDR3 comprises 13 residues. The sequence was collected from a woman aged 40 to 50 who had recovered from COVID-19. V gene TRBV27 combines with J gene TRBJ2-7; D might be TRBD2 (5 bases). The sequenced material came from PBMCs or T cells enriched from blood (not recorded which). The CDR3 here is CASRRTSSYEQYF. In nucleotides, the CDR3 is TGTGCCAGCAGGCGTACTAGCTCCTACGAGCAGTACTTC.